This TCR beta chain originates from a study of T cell repertoires in cytomegalovirus infection. Study overall: Indicated by public TCR beta signatures were CMV infection and matching HLA type.

TCRdb re-called the reads through MiXCR, storing one row per CDR3 protein. The sample comprises more than 400,000 distinct CDR3 sequences, roughly 29% of which are singletons, and 13% rests with the top ten. Germline trimming cut 3 bases from V and 6 bases from J; bases unmatched to any gene: 6. The CDR3 runs 14 residues. Germline-derived CDR1 and CDR2 are SGHTA and FQGNSA. At least ten counts were recorded for this clonotype. The antigen is unknown. Whole-study findings and limits: HLA-C-restricted, CMV-specific TCR beta clonotypes were dominant ex vivo.

The rearrangement uses TRBV7-2 and TRBJ1-1; 8 nucleotides align to TRBD1. The sequence came from a human donor in good health (CMV status not recorded). Some clones in this sample may be carry-over from other donors' samples. The sequencing input was PBMCs. The CDR3 bases are TGTGCCAGCAGCTTGTGGACAGGGAAGGCTGAAGCTTTCTTT. This codes for CASSLWTGKAEAFF.